Sequencing of this TCR beta chain was carried out in a study of blood T cell repertoires in COVID-19. CDR3 size: 13 residues. CDR1 is SGHAT and CDR2 is FQNNGV in the germline V gene. V shed 3 bases and J 5 bases; nucleotides not matched to a gene: 3. This table comes from immunoSEQ multiplex PCR, and its TCRdb copy is limited to in-frame clones, with some not included. Seen here are about 190,000 clones, around 82% observed once, and the top ten hold 4% to 6.5%. Allocation to cohorts depended on clinical history reported by the participants. Sequenced: PBMCs or T cells enriched from blood (not recorded which). The receptor's source is a woman aged 55 to 70 with acute COVID-19. The chain employs TRBV11-2 and TRBJ2-5; 7 bases are a match to TRBD2. The CDR3 region has the DNA TGTGCCAGCAGCTTGGGAGGGAGGGAGACCCAGTACTTC. Amino acids: CASSLGGRETQYF.